This TCR beta chain was found in a study of STAT5B mutations in CD4+ large granular lymphocyte leukemia. CDR3 length equals 15 residues. V shed 7 bases and J 5 bases; nucleotides not matched to a gene: 6. CDR1 is LGHNA and CDR2 is YNFKEQ in the germline V gene. Produced via immunoSEQ multiplex PCR; TCRdb's table is partial and in-frame only. Here the sample spans about 40,000 clones, roughly 83% being singletons. Controls came from buffy coats of healthy blood donors. About this clone: Its antigen is not identified.

Study-level findings and limits: Roughly a quarter of private leukemic clonotypes occurred rarely in other patients' non-leukemic repertoires. CD4-sorted patient repertoires seemed more clonal than healthy CD4+ repertoires.

Sequencing was done on a sample of CD4+ T cells from blood buffy coats. This TCR was sampled from a human donor in good health. V gene TRBV4-2 combines with J gene TRBJ2-3; 13 bases are shared with TRBD2. The chain's CDR3 is CASNPLAGGQDTQYF. CDR3 nucleotides: TGTGCCAGCAACCCACTAGCGGGGGGGCAAGATACGCAGTATTTT.